Listed below are T cell receptor beta chains from one sample, sequenced in a study of blood T cell repertoires in COVID-19. Libraries were prepared by immunoSEQ multiplex PCR; TCRdb keeps only in-frame clonotypes and omits some of them. The sample has 230,000 or so clones, around 83% seen once. The sequencing sample was made of peripheral blood. The source of these receptors is a middle-aged woman who had recovered from COVID-19. CDR3s include the opening cysteine and the closing phenylalanine or tryptophan. Each record gives: D gene, clone size, V gene, J gene, CDR3 protein, CDR3 DNA. D genes are given only for firm matches. Rows give clone size only sometimes, using once, few, many, or a class for an expanded clone.

NA	NA	TRBV21-1	TRBJ2-7	CASSNPGQGTYEQYF	TGTGCCAGCAGCAATCCGGGACAGGGGACCTACGAGCAGTACTTC
NA	NA	TRBV7-9	TRBJ2-7	CASSARGYEQYF	TGTGCCAGCAGCGCCAGGGGTTACGAGCAGTACTTC
TRBD1	NA	TRBV5-6	TRBJ1-5	CASSLGQGYQPQHF	TGTGCCAGCAGCTTAGGACAGGGGTACCAGCCCCAGCATTTT
NA	few	TRBV6-1	TRBJ1-5	CASSVVSPGGNQPQHF	TGTGCCAGCAGTGTGGTGTCCCCGGGGGGCAATCAGCCCCAGCATTTT
TRBD2	NA	TRBV30	TRBJ2-1	CAWSGGAGGQFF	TGTGCCTGGAGCGGGGGGGCCGGAGGGCAGTTCTTC
TRBD1	NA	TRBV25-1	TRBJ1-1	CASSGAGTVKNTEAFF	TGTGCCAGCAGTGGAGCCGGGACAGTGAAGAACACTGAAGCTTTCTTT
NA	NA	TRBV27	TRBJ2-2	CASTSLSGSNTGELFF	TGTGCCAGCACATCCCTTTCGGGGTCGAACACCGGGGAGCTGTTTTTT
NA	once	TRBV1	TRBJ1-2	CTSSQARHTGHRWGYTF	TGCACCAGCAGCCAAGCTCGCCACACGGGACACCGCTGGGGCTACACCTTC
NA	NA	TRBV7-3	TRBJ1-4	CASSLMYGEKLFF	TGTGCCAGCAGCTTAATGTACGGGGAAAAACTGTTTTTT
TRBD1	NA	TRBV12-5	TRBJ1-2	CASGLGTGLGYTF	TGTGCTAGTGGTTTGGGGACAGGTCTTGGCTACACCTTC
NA	few	TRBV3-1/TRBV3-2	TRBJ2-7	CASSQDYRVAEQYF	TGTGCCAGCAGCCAAGACTACAGGGTGGCCGAGCAGTACTTC
TRBD2	NA	TRBV11-3	TRBJ2-3	CASSLAPLAGNTDTQYF	TGTGCCAGCAGCTTAGCCCCACTAGCGGGGAACACAGATACGCAGTATTTT
TRBD2	NA	TRBV5-6	TRBJ2-3	CASSSLAGASDTQYF	TGTGCCAGCAGCTCTCTAGCGGGGGCCTCAGATACGCAGTATTTT
NA	NA	TRBV11-3	TRBJ1-6	CASSLQATDSPLHF	TGTGCCAGCAGCTTACAAGCCACGGATTCACCCCTCCACTTT
TRBD1	NA	TRBV7-9	TRBJ1-1	CASSFPGGFTEAFF	TGTGCCAGCAGCTTCCCAGGGGGCTTCACTGAAGCTTTCTTT
NA	NA	TRBV12-5	TRBJ1-6	CASGSDPGGSLHF	TGTGCTAGTGGTTCAGACCCGGGCGGGAGTCTCCACTTT
NA	NA	TRBV18	TRBJ1-2	CASSPQGRELYGYTF	TGTGCCAGCTCACCGCAGGGGCGAGAACTTTATGGCTACACCTTC
NA	NA	TRBV30	TRBJ1-2	CAWRRTGYGYTF	TGTGCCTGGAGACGTACAGGTTATGGCTACACCTTC
NA	NA	TRBV10-3	TRBJ1-1	CAINPGQIVTEAFF	TGTGCCATCAATCCGGGACAAATAGTCACTGAAGCTTTCTTT
NA	NA	TRBV27	TRBJ1-3	CASRQEAQGLGNTIYF	TGTGCCAGCAGACAAGAGGCTCAGGGGCTGGGAAACACCATATATTTT
NA	NA	TRBV6-5	TRBJ1-2	CASLTGHGYTF	TGTGCCAGCTTAACAGGTCATGGCTACACCTTC
TRBD2	NA	TRBV7-2	TRBJ2-3	CASSLGLAGGPTDTQYF	TGTGCCAGCAGCTTAGGTCTAGCGGGGGGCCCTACAGATACGCAGTATTTT
TRBD2	NA	TRBV9	TRBJ2-3	CASSRGTSGVYTQYF	TGTGCCAGCAGCCGAGGGACTAGCGGGGTGTATACGCAGTATTTT
NA	NA	TRBV2	TRBJ1-2	CASNVVGPGGYTF	TGTGCCAGCAACGTGGTTGGGCCTGGTGGCTACACCTTC
NA	NA	TRBV5-4	TRBJ1-1	CASSSVGGNTEAFF	TGTGCCAGCAGCTCGGTAGGGGGGAACACTGAAGCTTTCTTT
TRBD1	NA	TRBV2	TRBJ1-3	CASTWTGQGNTIYF	TGTGCCAGCACCTGGACAGGGCAAGGAAACACCATATATTTT
NA	NA	TRBV2	TRBJ1-1	CASTLSDTEAFF	TGTGCCAGCACGTTGTCTGACACTGAAGCTTTCTTT
TRBD1	NA	TRBV12-3/TRBV12-4	TRBJ2-7	CASSLWDRGLEHF	TGTGCCAGCAGTTTATGGGACAGGGGTTTAGAGCACTTC
NA	NA	TRBV5-1	TRBJ2-5	CASTEVPQETQYF	TGCGCCAGCACGGAGGTACCCCAAGAGACCCAGTACTTC
TRBD1	NA	TRBV6-4	TRBJ2-1	CASSPGQGVPFF	TGTGCCAGCAGTCCCGGACAGGGGGTCCCGTTCTTC
NA	NA	TRBV11-3	TRBJ2-7	CASSSIRGSYEQYF	TGTGCCAGCAGCTCGATCCGGGGCTCCTACGAGCAGTACTTC
NA	NA	TRBV5-5	TRBJ2-5	CASSFSSQETQYF	TGTGCCAGCAGCTTTAGCAGTCAAGAGACCCAGTACTTC
TRBD1	once	TRBV6-5	TRBJ1-6	CASRMDRGQDSPLHF	TGTGCCAGCAGGATGGACAGGGGGCAAGATTCACCCCTCCACTTT
NA	NA	TRBV5-6	TRBJ1-3	CASSPWGRENTIYF	TGTGCCAGCAGCCCTTGGGGGCGCGAAAACACCATATATTTT
NA	NA	TRBV24-1	TRBJ2-3	CATSDLPTSRSTDTQYF	TGTGCCACCAGTGATCTCCCAACTAGCCGAAGCACAGATACGCAGTATTTT
NA	once	TRBV9	TRBJ2-2	CASSVLGGEANTGELFF	TGTGCCAGCAGCGTATTGGGCGGGGAGGCGAACACCGGGGAGCTGTTTTTT
NA	NA	TRBV28	TRBJ2-5	CASRSRGAETQYF	TGTGCCAGCAGATCTCGGGGGGCCGAGACCCAGTACTTC
NA	NA	TRBV6-6	TRBJ1-1	CASSYGRMNTEAFF	TGTGCCAGCAGTTATGGCCGCATGAACACTGAAGCTTTCTTT
NA	NA	TRBV19	TRBJ1-5	CAAGAAINQPQHF	TGTGCGGCAGGGGCGGCCATCAACCAGCCCCAGCATTTT
TRBD1	NA	TRBV9	TRBJ1-2	CASSLQGAENYGYTF	TGTGCCAGCAGCCTTCAGGGGGCGGAAAACTATGGCTACACCTTC
TRBD2	NA	TRBV28	TRBJ2-7	CASSRLAGGYEQYF	TGTGCCAGCAGTCGACTAGCGGGGGGCTACGAGCAGTACTTC
TRBD2	NA	TRBV13	TRBJ2-5	CASSFSGGSHVGQETQYF	TGTGCCAGCAGCTTTAGCGGGGGATCGCATGTTGGCCAAGAGACCCAGTACTTC
TRBD1	NA	TRBV19	TRBJ2-7	CASSIAMTGAYEQYF	TGTGCCAGTAGTATAGCCATGACAGGGGCCTACGAGCAGTACTTC
NA	NA	TRBV18	TRBJ2-3	CASSLPADTQYF	TGTGCCAGCTCACTCCCCGCAGATACGCAGTATTTT
NA	NA	TRBV7-2	TRBJ2-1	CASSAGVDNNEQFF	TGTGCCAGCAGCGCCGGGGTAGATAACAATGAGCAGTTCTTC
NA	NA	TRBV9	TRBJ2-1	CASTDNSYNEQFF	TGTGCCAGCACCGACAACTCCTACAATGAGCAGTTCTTC
NA	NA	TRBV7-9	TRBJ1-5	CASSSQGNSQPQHF	TGTGCCAGCAGCTCCCAGGGTAACAGTCAGCCCCAGCATTTT
NA	NA	TRBV7-9	TRBJ1-1	CASSLGTNTEAFF	TGTGCCAGCAGCTTGGGGACTAACACTGAAGCTTTCTTT
NA	NA	TRBV7-2	TRBJ2-2	CASSRQYTGELFF	TGTGCCAGCAGCCGACAGTACACCGGGGAGCTGTTTTTT
NA	once	TRBV3-1/TRBV3-2	TRBJ2-3	CASSQGPRRDTQYF	TGTGCCAGCAGCCAAGGCCCAAGGAGAGATACGCAGTATTTT
TRBD1	NA	TRBV3-1/TRBV3-2	TRBJ1-2	CASSPWDREAHGYTF	TGTGCCAGCAGCCCGTGGGACAGGGAGGCGCATGGCTACACCTTC
NA	NA	TRBV4-3	TRBJ1-5	CASSQDRVNQPQHF	TGCGCCAGCAGCCAAGATCGGGTTAATCAGCCCCAGCATTTT
TRBD1	NA	TRBV20-1	TRBJ2-7	CSATTGDRQYF	TGCAGTGCCACGACAGGGGATCGGCAGTACTTC
TRBD2	NA	TRBV7-9	TRBJ2-3	CASSPSGGHLRTQYF	TGTGCCAGCAGCCCTAGCGGGGGTCACCTGAGGACGCAGTATTTT
TRBD1	NA	TRBV29-1	TRBJ1-2	CSVEAGQGYGYTF	TGCAGCGTTGAAGCGGGACAGGGCTATGGCTACACCTTC
NA	NA	TRBV28	TRBJ1-1	CASSTDILNTEAFF	TGTGCCAGCAGTACAGACATCCTGAACACTGAAGCTTTCTTT
NA	NA	TRBV5-1	TRBJ1-3	CASSLALGAGNTIYF	TGCGCCAGCAGCTTGGCTCTAGGGGCTGGAAACACCATATATTTT
NA	NA	TRBV3-1/TRBV3-2	TRBJ2-5	CASSQDMETQYF	TGTGCCAGCAGCCAAGATATGGAGACCCAGTACTTC
TRBD2	NA	TRBV18	TRBJ2-2	CASSPTGLAFGTGELFF	TGTGCCAGCTCACCGACGGGACTAGCCTTTGGCACCGGGGAGCTGTTTTTT
TRBD1	once	TRBV19	TRBJ1-1	CASSPGQGAYTEAFF	TGTGCCAGTAGTCCCGGACAGGGGGCTTACACTGAAGCTTTCTTT